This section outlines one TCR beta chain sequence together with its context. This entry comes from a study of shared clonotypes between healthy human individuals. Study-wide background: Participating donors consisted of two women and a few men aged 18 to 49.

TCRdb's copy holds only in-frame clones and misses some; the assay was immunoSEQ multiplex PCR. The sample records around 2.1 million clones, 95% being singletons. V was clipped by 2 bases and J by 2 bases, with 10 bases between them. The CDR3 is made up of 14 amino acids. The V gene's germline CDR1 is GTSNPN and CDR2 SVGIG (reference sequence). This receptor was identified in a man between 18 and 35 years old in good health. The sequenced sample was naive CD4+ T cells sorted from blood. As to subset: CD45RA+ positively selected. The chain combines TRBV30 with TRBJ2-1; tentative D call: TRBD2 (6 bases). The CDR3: CAWSPGVPYNEQFF. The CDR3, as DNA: TGTGCCTGGAGTCCGGGGGTTCCCTACAATGAGCAGTTCTTC.